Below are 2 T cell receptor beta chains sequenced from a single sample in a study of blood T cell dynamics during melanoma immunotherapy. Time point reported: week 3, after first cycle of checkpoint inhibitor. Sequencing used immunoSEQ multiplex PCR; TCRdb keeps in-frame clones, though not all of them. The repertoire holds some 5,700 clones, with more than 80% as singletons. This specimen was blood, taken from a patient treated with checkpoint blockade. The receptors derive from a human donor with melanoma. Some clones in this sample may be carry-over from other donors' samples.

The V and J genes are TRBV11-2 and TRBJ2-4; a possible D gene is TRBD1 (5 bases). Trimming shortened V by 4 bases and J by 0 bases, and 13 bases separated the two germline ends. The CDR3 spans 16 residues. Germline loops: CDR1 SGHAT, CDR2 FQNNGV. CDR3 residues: CASSWGRSLAKNIQYF. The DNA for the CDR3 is TGTGCCAGCAGCTGGGGCAGGAGTCTAGCCAAAAACATTCAGTACTTC.

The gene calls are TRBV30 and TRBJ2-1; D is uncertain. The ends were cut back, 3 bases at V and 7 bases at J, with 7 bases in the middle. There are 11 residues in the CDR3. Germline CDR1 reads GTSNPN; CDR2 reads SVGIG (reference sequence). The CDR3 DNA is TGTGCCTGGAGCCCTCAGAATGAGCAGTTCTTC. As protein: CAWSPQNEQFF. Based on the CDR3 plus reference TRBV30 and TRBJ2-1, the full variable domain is SQTIHQWPATLVQPVGSPLSLECTVEGTSNPNLYWYRQAAGRGLQLLFYSVGIGQISSEVPQNLSASRPQDRQFILSSKKLLLSDSGFYLCAWSPQNEQFFGPGTRLTVL.